The T cell receptor (beta chain) described here comes from a study of memory CD4+ T cells and cytomegalovirus serostatus. Single viable CD3+CD4+CD8-CD45RO+ cells were sorted as the memory CD4+ T cells. Measured with immunoSEQ multiplex PCR; TCRdb has only the in-frame clones, and not every one. The profile shows 75,000 to 95,000 clones, about 85% of them singletons. In germline, CDR1 is SGHDT, CDR2 YYEEEE. The CDR3 contains 14 residues. V was clipped by 0 bases and J by 4 bases, with 8 bases between them. The chain has TRBV5-6 and TRBJ1-5; the D is unclear. Material for sequencing was memory CD4+ T cells from blood. The source is an adult in good health and CMV-seronegative. The CDR3, as DNA: TGTGCCAGCAGCTTGGGACCGCGAAATCAGCCCCAGCATTTT. It specifies CASSLGPRNQPQHF.